The 25 T cell receptor beta chains presented below share a single source sample, sequenced in a study of blood T cell repertoires in COVID-19. Assay used: immunoSEQ multiplex PCR; TCRdb lists only in-frame clones, some missing. This repertoire shows fewer than 110,000 clones, approximately 92% found once; its top ten account for approximately 5.4%. Sequencing was performed on peripheral blood. All receptors come from a man in his fifties with active COVID-19.

This clone came up a few times. The chain links TRBV2 to TRBJ2-1, with 10 bases that match TRBD1. Germline assignment: CDR1 SNHLY and CDR2 FYNNEI. The J segment lost 3 bases and the V segment lost 6 bases, leaving 5 bases of the junction unmatched. The CDR3 loop spans 15 amino acids. CDR3 coding DNA: TGTGCCAGCAGCCCTCGGACAGGGGGCTACAATGAGCAGTTCTTC. This gives the protein CASSPRTGGYNEQFF.

This chain uses TRBV5-1 with TRBJ2-1; D possibly corresponds to TRBD2 (5 bases). Trimming pared 5 bases from V and 6 bases from J, leaving 12 bases between. CDR1 and CDR2 (germline): SGHRS, YFSETQ. The CDR3 consists of 13 residues. The CDR3 sequence is CASRPGVGNEQFF. The CDR3 coding sequence is TGCGCCAGCAGGCCCGGGGTAGGCAATGAGCAGTTCTTC.

This chain links TRBV2 with TRBJ2-3, with TRBD2 matching over 8 bases. The CDR3 runs 15 residues. The V segment lost 10 bases and the J segment 6 bases; nucleotides outside the gene matches: 15. The germline gives CDR1 SNHLY, CDR2 FYNNEI. The CDR3 sequence: CATKGSGTHTDTQYF. CDR3 sequence (DNA): TGTGCCACCAAGGGTAGCGGGACCCACACGGATACGCAGTATTTT.

CDR3 sequence reads: CASSSAGRPNTEAFF. The CDR3 region has the DNA TGTGCCAGCAGCTCGGCGGGGCGGCCGAACACTGAAGCTTTCTTT. V is TRBV5-4 and J is TRBJ1-1, with D possibly TRBD1 on 5 matching bases. V was trimmed by 3 bases and J by 1 base, leaving 13 bases between them. Germline CDR1 reads SGHNT; CDR2 reads YYREEE (reference sequence). CDR3 length: 15 amino acids.

The chain joins TRBV28 to TRBJ2-2, with 11 bases lining up with TRBD2. The trim removed 6 bases at V and 1 base at J, leaving 10 bases unmatched. The CDR3 loop spans 18 amino acids. Germline CDR1 reads MDHEN; CDR2 reads SYDVKM. Here the CDR3 reads CASRWSSGRTLNTGELFF. Written as DNA, the CDR3 is TGTGCCAGCAGGTGGTCTAGCGGGAGGACATTGAACACCGGGGAGCTGTTTTTT.

The chain combines TRBV5-4 with TRBJ1-1, with D possibly TRBD1 on 6 matching bases. Germline CDR1 SGHNT, CDR2 YYREEE (reference sequence). The V gene lost 3 bases and the J gene lost 1 base, with 13 bases spanning the gap. The CDR3 has 15 residues. The CDR3 sequence: CASSSPTQGNTEAFF. The CDR3 nucleotides are TGTGCCAGCAGCTCGCCGACACAGGGGAACACTGAAGCTTTCTTT.

J is TRBJ1-4 and V is TRBV5-5; D possibly corresponds to TRBD1 (6 bases). CDR3 length: 14 residues. Germline CDR1 SGHKS, CDR2 YYEKEE (reference sequence). The V and J ends lost 0 bases and 4 bases respectively, with 7 bases between them. In DNA form, the CDR3 reads TGTGCCAGCAGCTTGGGACAGGATAATGAAAAACTGTTTTTT. It encodes CASSLGQDNEKLFF.

The genes are TRBV28 and TRBJ2-1, with 12 bases that match TRBD2. The V gene end was trimmed by 6 bases and the J gene end by 7 bases; junction bases not matched to a gene: 7. CDR3 size: 15 residues. Germline V gene data show CDR1 as MDHEN and CDR2 as SYDVKM. The DNA for the CDR3 is TGTGCCAGCAGATCTAGCGGGAGGGCCGGTAATGAGCAGTTCTTC. This gives the protein CASRSSGRAGNEQFF.

This clone was seen only once. The CDR3 coding sequence is TGCGCCAGCAGCTTGAGGTCGGGAATCCACTCCTACGAGCAGTACTTC. It translates to CASSLRSGIHSYEQYF. This sequence joins TRBV5-1 and TRBJ2-7; possibly TRBD2 for D (5 bases). The CDR3 extends over 16 amino acids. Deletions cut 1 base from V and 0 bases from J, with 14 bases between. CDR1 and CDR2 (germline): SGHRS, YFSETQ. Based on the CDR3 plus reference TRBV5-1 and TRBJ2-7, the full variable domain is KAGVTQTPRYLIKTRGQQVTLSCSPISGHRSVSWYQQTPGQGLQFLFEYFSETQRNKGNFPGRFSGRQFSNSRSEMNVSTLELGDSALYLCASSLRSGIHSYEQYFGPGTRLTVT.

This chain connects TRBV5-1 to TRBJ2-2; the D is unclear. The germline V gene has CDR1 SGHRS and CDR2 YFSETQ. V lost 0 bases, J lost 2 bases, and 5 bases lay in between. The CDR3 is made up of 14 amino acids. The chain's CDR3 is CASSLVKNTGELFF. The CDR3 DNA follows: TGCGCCAGCAGCTTGGTTAAAAACACCGGGGAGCTGTTTTTT. Variable domain in full (rest from reference TRBV5-1 and TRBJ2-2): KAGVTQTPRYLIKTRGQQVTLSCSPISGHRSVSWYQQTPGQGLQFLFEYFSETQRNKGNFPGRFSGRQFSNSRSEMNVSTLELGDSALYLCASSLVKNTGELFFGEGSRLTVL.

The chain employs TRBV19 and TRBJ2-7; 13 bases line up with TRBD2. CDR1 LNHDA and CDR2 SQIVND come from the germline V gene (reference sequence). The junction had 1 base not matched to a gene; V was cut back by 3 bases and J by 2 bases. CDR3 size: 15 residues. Written as DNA, the CDR3 is TGTGCCAGTAGTATTGGGACTAGCGGGGCCTACGAGCAGTACTTC. Translating it yields CASSIGTSGAYEQYF.

This rearrangement joins TRBV3-1 (or the pseudogene TRBV3-2) to TRBJ2-5; 12 bases fit TRBD1. The CDR3 totals 15 residues. Germline assignment: CDR1 LGHDT and CDR2 YNNKEL (reference sequence). J was trimmed by 5 bases and V by 4 bases; bases with no gene match: 5. CDR3 region: CASSRGTGGGETQYF. The CDR3 nucleotides are TGTGCCAGCAGCCGCGGGACAGGGGGCGGTGAGACCCAGTACTTC.

The genes are TRBV6-5 and TRBJ1-5; 9 bases are a match to TRBD1. Germline CDR1 reads MNHEY; CDR2 reads SVGAGI. The trim removed 6 bases at V and 2 bases at J, leaving 5 bases unmatched. The length of the CDR3 is 15 residues. The CDR3 protein is CASSRDREGNQPQHF. The CDR3 DNA is TGTGCCAGCAGCAGGGACAGGGAGGGCAATCAGCCCCAGCATTTT.

This rearrangement joins TRBV6-1 to TRBJ2-3, with D possibly matching TRBD2 (5 bases). Trimming removed 4 bases from V and 2 bases from J, with 16 bases in between. The CDR3 runs to 16 residues. Germline-derived CDR1 and CDR2 are MNHNS and SASEGT. In nucleotides, the CDR3 is TGTGCCAGCAGTGCCTCCGGGGTGAGATACACAGATACGCAGTATTTT. Translated, it gives CASSASGVRYTDTQYF.

V usage is TRBV6-1 and J usage is TRBJ2-7, with D unclear. Trimming left V 3 bases short and J 11 bases short, with 11 bases between. The CDR3 loop spans 11 amino acids. Germline V gene data show CDR1 as MNHNS and CDR2 as SASEGT. CDR3 DNA: TGTGCCAGCAGTGATACAGTGGTCGAGTACTTC. It is translated as CASSDTVVEYF.

This chain uses TRBV7-3 with TRBJ2-2, with 12 bases lining up with TRBD1. Germline V CDR1 and CDR2: SGHTA, FQGTGA. The CDR3 is 19 amino acids. With 4 bases clipped from V and 7 bases from J, the junction kept 16 bases outside the gene matches. CDR3 DNA: TGTGCCAGCAGCTGTTCTTTATTCTTCCGGGACAGGGGGCACGGGGAGCTGTTTTTT. Residues: CASSCSLFFRDRGHGELFF.

This clone was found once. This chain links TRBV30 with TRBJ2-7; tentatively, D is TRBD2 (5 bases). The CDR3 has 13 amino acids. The germline gives CDR1 GTSNPN, CDR2 SVGIG (reference sequence). Trimming removed 7 bases at V and 0 bases at J, with 13 bases between. This CDR3 reads CASTSTSSYEQYF. CDR3 bases: TGTGCCTCAACAAGCACTAGCTCCTACGAGCAGTACTTC.

The chain employs TRBV19 and TRBJ1-5; the D gene is possibly TRBD1 (6 bases). The CDR3 spans 14 residues. The V and J ends lost 3 bases and 1 base respectively, with 7 bases between them. Germline assignment: CDR1 LNHDA and CDR2 SQIVND (reference sequence). The CDR3 nucleotides are TGTGCCAGTAGTATCCAGGGGAGCAATCAGCCCCAGCATTTT. It codes for CASSIQGSNQPQHF.

The V gene is TRBV5-1, the J gene TRBJ2-1, with 7 bases identical to TRBD2. Trimming took 1 base from V and 5 from J; bases not matched to a gene: 6. This CDR3 comprises 15 residues. The germline V gene encodes CDR1 SGHRS and CDR2 YFSETQ. The CDR3 is CASSLTSGADNEQFF. CDR3 coding DNA: TGCGCCAGCAGCTTGACAAGCGGGGCTGACAATGAGCAGTTCTTC.

V and J are TRBV28 and TRBJ1-6; weak D call: TRBD1 (6 bases). CDR3 length: 16 residues. With 6 bases removed from V and 0 bases from J, the gap between germline ends came to 12 bases. The germline V gene encodes CDR1 MDHEN and CDR2 SYDVKM. As DNA, the CDR3 is TGTGCCAGCAGCAGACAGGCGACCTCCTATAATTCACCCCTCCACTTT. Its translation: CASSRQATSYNSPLHF.

The V and J genes are TRBV10-3 and TRBJ2-5, with 8 bases fitting TRBD1. Germline assignment: CDR1 ENHRY and CDR2 SYGVKD. The junction had 5 bases not matched to a gene; V was cut back by 5 bases and J by 6 bases. The CDR3 extends over 13 amino acids. Here the CDR3 DNA reads TGTGCCATCAGTCAGGACAGGGACAAGACCCAGTACTTC. It yields the protein CAISQDRDKTQYF.

The chain is built from TRBV19 and TRBJ2-1, with D perhaps TRBD1 (5 bases). CDR1 LNHDA and CDR2 SQIVND come from the germline V gene (reference sequence). V was clipped by 5 bases and J by 0 bases, with 11 bases between them. The CDR3 has 15 amino acids. The CDR3 nucleotides are TGTGCCAGTAGTTGGGGCAGGGACTCCTACAATGAGCAGTTCTTC. This encodes CASSWGRDSYNEQFF.

This chain connects TRBV7-3 to TRBJ2-2, with D possibly being TRBD1 (6 bases). The CDR3 totals 14 residues. Germline CDR1 and CDR2: SGHTA and FQGTGA. V was cut by 2 bases and J by 5 bases, with 9 bases left in between. The chain's CDR3 is CASSLQGSTGELFF. In nucleotides, the CDR3 is TGTGCCAGCAGCTTACAGGGGTCGACCGGGGAGCTGTTTTTT.

CDR3 DNA sequence: TGTGCCAGCAGCTTGTCCGGACTAGGGAATTACGAGCAGTACTTC. It yields the protein CASSLSGLGNYEQYF. The V call is TRBV5-4, the J call TRBJ2-7; 7 positions match TRBD2. From germline, CDR1 is SGHNT and CDR2 YYREEE (reference sequence). The CDR3 runs 15 residues. The V and J ends lost 1 base and 4 bases, in that order; junction bases with no gene match: 8. Full variable domain (remainder filled in from reference TRBV5-4 and TRBJ2-7): ETGVTQSPTHLIKTRGQQVTLRCSSQSGHNTVSWYQQALGQGPQFIFQYYREEENGRGNFPPRFSGLQFPNYSSELNVNALELDDSALYLCASSLSGLGNYEQYFGPGTRLTVT.

This chain connects TRBV19 to TRBJ1-5, with D possibly TRBD1 on 5 matching bases. The V end was cut by 3 bases, the J end by 1 base, with 7 bases between. The CDR3 is 14 residues long. The germline V gene has CDR1 LNHDA and CDR2 SQIVND (reference sequence). CDR3 loop: CASSIAGSNQPQHF. DNA of the CDR3: TGTGCCAGTAGTATTGCAGGGAGCAATCAGCCCCAGCATTTT.